Shown below are 7 T cell receptor beta chains from a single sample sequenced in a study of blood T cell repertoires in COVID-19. Profiling relied on immunoSEQ multiplex PCR, and the TCRdb table lists in-frame clones only, not all of them. Here the sample spans 540,000 or so clones, 85% to 90% being singletons. Sequences were obtained from peripheral blood. Receptors originate from a woman between 50 and 59 years old with COVID-19, enrolled during active disease.

The chain combines TRBV9 with TRBJ1-3; D is perhaps TRBD1 (5 bases). The germline V gene has CDR1 SGDLS and CDR2 YYNGEE. CDR3 size: 14 residues. V lost 0 bases to trimming and J lost 2 bases, with 6 bases between them. CDR3 loop: CASSVAGTGNTIYF. DNA for the CDR3: TGTGCCAGCAGCGTAGCAGGGACTGGAAACACCATATATTTT.

The chain couples TRBV28 to TRBJ1-6; TRBD1 might be the D (6 bases). The CDR3 spans 15 residues. V lost 10 bases and J lost 4, with 17 bases in between. Germline loops: CDR1 MDHEN, CDR2 SYDVKM. As DNA, the CDR3 is TGTGCCACCGAAACGACAGGCGCATATAATTCACCCCTCCACTTT. Translation gives CATETTGAYNSPLHF.

The chain uses TRBV7-8 and TRBJ2-1, with a possible D match to TRBD2 (5 bases). Germline V CDR1 and CDR2: SGHVS, FQNEAQ. V shed 0 bases and J shed 0 bases, with 12 bases lying between them. This CDR3 is built from 17 residues. The DNA of the CDR3 is TGTGCCAGCAGCTTAGCGGTCCCGGCGGGCTCCTACAATGAGCAGTTCTTC. This translates into CASSLAVPAGSYNEQFF.

The chain couples TRBV9 to TRBJ1-4; unclear D gene. Germline V gives CDR1 SGDLS, CDR2 YYNGEE. Trimming removed 2 bases from V and 3 bases from J, with 8 bases in between. The CDR3 is 14 amino acids. The CDR3 DNA reads as TGTGCCAGCAGCGTTGACTTGGCTAATGAAAAACTGTTTTTT. It yields the protein CASSVDLANEKLFF.

The chain uses TRBV27 and TRBJ2-1; D might be TRBD2 (5 bases). The CDR3 length is 17 residues. The germline V gene has CDR1 MNHEY and CDR2 SMNVEV (reference sequence). The V end lost 1 base, the J end lost 1 base, and 14 bases lay between the germline ends. CDR3 in amino acids: CASSLLGRGLSYNEQFF. CDR3 nucleotide sequence: TGTGCCAGCAGTTTATTAGGCCGGGGTCTTTCCTACAATGAGCAGTTCTTC.

This chain connects TRBV6-6 to TRBJ2-3; 16 bases are a match to TRBD2. CDR1 is MNHNY, CDR2 SVGAGI, per germline (reference sequence). After removal of 5 bases from V and 5 bases from J, the junction contained 13 bases not matched to a gene. The CDR3 is 19 residues long. Here the CDR3 reads CASSPLPGTSGGAIDTQYF. The CDR3 bases are TGTGCCAGCAGTCCCCTCCCCGGGACTAGCGGGGGGGCCATAGATACGCAGTATTTT.

On this clone: This same CDR3 is encoded by further DNA sequences in the sample. The chain links TRBV5-4 to TRBJ1-1, with 7 bases aligning to TRBD1. From germline, CDR1 is SGHNT and CDR2 YYREEE (reference sequence). The CDR3 covers 12 residues. With V trimmed by 4 bases and J by 5 bases, 2 bases remained unmatched. CDR3 DNA sequence: TGTGCCAGCAGCCCACAGGGGACTGAAGCTTTCTTT. Translated: CASSPQGTEAFF. Full variable domain (missing parts from reference TRBV5-4 and TRBJ1-1): ETGVTQSPTHLIKTRGQQVTLRCSSQSGHNTVSWYQQALGQGPQFIFQYYREEENGRGNFPPRFSGLQFPNYSSELNVNALELDDSALYLCASSPQGTEAFFGQGTRLTVV.